This T cell receptor (beta chain) was recovered during a study of technical replicates of blood from a few donors. The table came from immunoSEQ multiplex PCR; TCRdb's copy has only in-frame clones and leaves some out. The sample shows almost 70,000 clones, around 90% of them seen only once. Germline V gene data show CDR1 as LGHNA and CDR2 as YNFKEQ. V gave up 1 base and J gave up 15 bases; unmatched junction bases: 17. The CDR3 has 16 amino acids. Sequenced: PBMCs. The sequence was obtained from a human donor in good health. Some clones in this sample may be carry-over from other donors' samples. The chain has TRBV4-2 and TRBJ2-1; 8 positions match TRBD2. For the CDR3, the DNA is TGTGCCAGCAGCCAAGGTGTCCGGCTAGCGGGCGAGGCCCCGTTCTTC. Protein sequence: CASSQGVRLAGEAPFF.